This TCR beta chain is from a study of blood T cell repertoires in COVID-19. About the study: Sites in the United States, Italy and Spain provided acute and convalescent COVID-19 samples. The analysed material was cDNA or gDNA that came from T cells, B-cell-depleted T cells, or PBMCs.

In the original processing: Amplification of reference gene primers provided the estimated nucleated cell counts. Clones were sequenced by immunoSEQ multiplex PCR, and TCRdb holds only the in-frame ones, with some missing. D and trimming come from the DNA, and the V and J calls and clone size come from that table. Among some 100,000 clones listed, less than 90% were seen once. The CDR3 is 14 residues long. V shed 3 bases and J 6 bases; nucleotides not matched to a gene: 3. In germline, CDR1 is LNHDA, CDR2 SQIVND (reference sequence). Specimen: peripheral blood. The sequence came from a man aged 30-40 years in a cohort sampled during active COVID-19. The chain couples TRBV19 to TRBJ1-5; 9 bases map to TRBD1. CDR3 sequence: CASSIRDRVQPQHF. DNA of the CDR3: TGTGCCAGTAGTATTAGGGACAGGGTTCAGCCCCAGCATTTT.